Here is one T cell receptor beta chain with its context. The source of the sample is a study of shared clonotypes between healthy human individuals. V lost 2 bases, J lost 5 bases, and 16 bases lay in between. Germline V gene sequence: CDR1 SGHRS, CDR2 YFSETQ. The CDR3 extends over 15 amino acids. All participating donors were Caucasian adults from Nashville, Tennessee. Repertoires were generated with immunoSEQ multiplex PCR, while TCRdb's copy carries only in-frame clones and drops some. The data hold roughly 2.2 million clones, with about 92% observed a single time. The TCR was taken from a man aged 18 to 29 in good health. Some clones in this sample may be carry-over from other donors' samples. This chain joins TRBV5-1 and TRBJ1-1; D uncertain. Material: naive CD4+ T cells from PBMCs. Subset: CD45RA+ positively selected. In DNA, the CDR3 is TGCGCCAGCAGCTTCGGGTTGGGAACGTGGACTGAAGCTTTCTTT. This sequence encodes CASSFGLGTWTEAFF.